This T cell receptor beta chain was found in a study of cytomegalovirus exposure and HLA in healthy donors. General study findings and limits: A later examination showed that TCR association rates differed by HLA locus, with DRB1 most and HLA-C fewest. From TCR beta sequences, most subjects' HLA-A and HLA-B alleles were reportedly predicted accurately.

Amplification used 60 Vbeta primers and 13 Jbeta primers. The method was immunoSEQ multiplex PCR; TCRdb's version includes in-frame clones alone and lacks a portion of them. Among fewer than 140,000 clones listed, roughly 70% were seen once. Comment on this clone: The antigen remains undetermined.

V lost 6 bases and J 1 base, leaving 17 bases between the germline ends. The CDR3 loop spans 16 amino acids. CDR1 and CDR2 (germline): LNHDA, SQIVND (reference sequence). The clonotype comes from a male donor in good health and CMV-seropositive. Sequenced sample: PBMCs. V usage is TRBV19 and J usage is TRBJ2-3, with a weak D call TRBD2 (5 bases). CDR3 coding DNA: TGTGCCAGTAGACCTATTAGCGCGCGGGGCACAGATACGCAGTATTTT. It is translated as CASRPISARGTDTQYF.